This T cell receptor beta chain was sequenced in a study of blood T cells in healthy people across ages. V trimming: 4 bases; J trimming: 12 bases; junction bases outside the gene matches: 8. The CDR3 sequence is 13 residues long. The germline gives CDR1 SGHTA, CDR2 FQGNSA. Overall study results and limits: Naive T cell percentage showed a strong correlation with TCR beta diversity.

A word on this clonotype: What it binds is unknown.

The second PCR ran about 6 to 12 cycles with a sample-barcoded 5' primer and J-beta primers. CDR3-containing paired-end reads numbering at least 2.5 million came from each sample. TCRdb reprocessed the 5' RACE reads with MiXCR, giving one entry per CDR3 protein. The table shows roughly 1.5 million distinct CDR3 sequences, with 35% to 45% occurring only once. The TCR comes from a woman aged 18-30 years in good health. The J gene is TRBJ2-1, the V gene TRBV7-2, with 8 nucleotides matching TRBD2. Sample: blood. Written as DNA, the CDR3 is TGTGCCAGCAGCTGCGAACTAGCGGAAAGGCAGTTCTTC. Its translation is CASSCELAERQFF. The entire variable domain, with the rest obtained from reference TRBV7-2 and TRBJ2-1, is as follows: GAGVSQSPSNKVTEKGKDVELRCDPISGHTALYWYRQSLGQGLEFLIYFQGNSAPDKSGLPSDRFSAERTGGSVSTLTIQRTQQEDSAVYLCASSCELAERQFFGPGTRLTVL.